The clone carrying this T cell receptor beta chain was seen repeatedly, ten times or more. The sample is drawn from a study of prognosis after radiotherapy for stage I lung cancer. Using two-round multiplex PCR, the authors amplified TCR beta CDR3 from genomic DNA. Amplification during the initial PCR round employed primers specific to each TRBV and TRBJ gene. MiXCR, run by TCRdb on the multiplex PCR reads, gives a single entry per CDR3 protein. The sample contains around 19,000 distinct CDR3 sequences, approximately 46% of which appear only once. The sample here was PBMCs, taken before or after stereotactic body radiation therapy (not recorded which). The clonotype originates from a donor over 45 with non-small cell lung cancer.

CDR3: CSALGTLLDYTF. The CDR3 bases are TGCAGTGCCCTGGGGACCCTCCTAGACTACACCTTC. The rearrangement links TRBV20-1 to TRBJ1-2; TRBD1 might be the D (5 bases). V was cut by 6 bases and J by 10 bases, with 18 bases left in between. CDR3 length equals 12 residues. Looked up from germline, CDR1 is DFQATT and CDR2 is SNEGSKA (reference sequence).